This T cell receptor (beta chain) stems from a study of cytomegalovirus exposure and HLA in healthy donors. Primers included in the PCR were 60 Vbeta and 13 Jbeta primers. Sequenced by immunoSEQ multiplex PCR; TCRdb stores in-frame clones only, minus some. The repertoire includes 100,000 to 150,000 clones, roughly 70% of them detected once, and approximately 3.8% sits in the top ten. Germline V lookup: CDR1 MGHRA, CDR2 YSYEKL. V was shortened by 1 base and J by 4 bases, with 5 bases between the two germline ends. The CDR3 consists of 13 residues. The TCR was taken from a man younger than 40 in good health and CMV-seronegative. The J gene is TRBJ1-5, the V gene TRBV4-1; the D is unclear. The material sequenced was PBMCs. The CDR3 DNA is TGCGCCAGCAGCCAAGCCCCAAATCAGCCCCAGCATTTT. It translates to CASSQAPNQPQHF.